The 12 T cell receptor beta chains listed next were all sequenced from one sample in a study of blood T cell repertoires in COVID-19. The protocol was immunoSEQ multiplex PCR, while the TCRdb copy is restricted to in-frame clones and leaves out a portion. The sample carries roughly 250,000 clones, 80% to 90% recorded once. Sequences were obtained from PBMCs or T cells enriched from blood (not recorded which). The receptor source for this set is a woman in her twenties or thirties with acute COVID-19.

The chain is built from TRBV27 and TRBJ2-1; 9 positions match TRBD2. CDR1 is MNHEY and CDR2 is SMNVEV in the germline V gene (reference sequence). J lost 7 bases, V lost 4 bases, and 11 bases had no gene match. This CDR3 spans 16 amino acids. CDR3 sequence (DNA): TGTGCCAGCAGTTACGTAGGAGGGACTAGCTCTAATGAGCAGTTCTTC. Translation: CASSYVGGTSSNEQFF.

The genes are TRBV19 and TRBJ2-1, with 9 bases fitting TRBD1. With 7 bases clipped from V and 7 bases from J, the junction kept 8 bases outside the gene matches. CDR1 is LNHDA, CDR2 SQIVND, per germline (reference sequence). The CDR3 loop spans 14 amino acids. CDR3 amino acids: CASKLDRGSNEQFF. CDR3 in DNA: TGTGCCAGTAAGTTGGACAGGGGCTCTAATGAGCAGTTCTTC.

The J gene is TRBJ2-5, the V gene TRBV5-1; 12 bases align to TRBD2. This CDR3 contains 18 residues. The trim removed 4 bases at V and 4 bases at J, leaving 14 bases unmatched. Germline-derived CDR1 and CDR2 are SGHRS and YFSETQ. CDR3 coding DNA: TGCGCCAGCAGCCTCGCAACTTCTAGCGGGGGGGCCGGAGAGACCCAGTACTTC. Translation: CASSLATSSGGAGETQYF.

The rearrangement links TRBV7-9 to TRBJ1-1; D is uncertain. The CDR3 runs 15 residues. The V end was cut by 0 bases, the J end by 0 bases, with 8 bases between. The germline CDR1 and CDR2 sequences are SEHNR and FQNEAQ (reference sequence). The DNA of the CDR3 is TGTGCCAGCAGCTTAGCTCTGGGAGTGAACACTGAAGCTTTCTTT. This translates into CASSLALGVNTEAFF.

V gene TRBV4-3 combines with J gene TRBJ1-3; TRBD1 might be the D (6 bases). The CDR3 covers 18 residues. CDR1 and CDR2 from the germline V gene are LGHNA and YSLEER. The germline V and J ends were trimmed by 1 base and 4 bases, with 20 bases remaining between them. CDR3: CASSQARPGGAGGNTIYF. DNA for the CDR3: TGCGCCAGCAGCCAAGCCCGACCGGGGGGCGCGGGAGGAAACACCATATATTTT.

This rearrangement joins TRBV4-3 to TRBJ2-7; 7 bases map to TRBD1. CDR3 length equals 16 residues. The germline CDR1 and CDR2 sequences are LGHNA and YSLEER. The trim removed 0 bases at V and 0 bases at J, leaving 5 bases unmatched. This chain's CDR3 is CASSQDSKGASYEQYF. CDR3 sequence (DNA): TGCGCCAGCAGCCAAGATAGTAAGGGGGCCTCCTACGAGCAGTACTTC.

The rearrangement joins TRBV19 to TRBJ2-7; 9 bases agree with TRBD1. Germline values: CDR1 LNHDA, CDR2 SQIVND (reference sequence). V shed 4 bases, J shed 5 bases, and the junction held 6 bases outside the gene matches. The CDR3 is 14 residues long. The CDR3 sequence is CASSTQTGGDEQYF. The CDR3 nucleotides read TGTGCCAGTAGTACCCAGACAGGGGGGGACGAGCAGTACTTC.

This clone is a singleton in its sample. The J gene is TRBJ2-1, the V gene TRBV7-9, with D perhaps TRBD2 (5 bases). Germline assignment: CDR1 SEHNR and CDR2 FQNEAQ (reference sequence). The CDR3 is made up of 13 amino acids. Trimming pared 6 bases from V and 4 bases from J, leaving 10 bases between. The CDR3 region has the DNA TGTGCCAGCAGGCAACCGGGGTACAATGAGCAGTTCTTC. Its translation: CASRQPGYNEQFF.

This clone appeared many times. The gene calls are TRBV3-1 (or the pseudogene TRBV3-2) and TRBJ1-1, with D hard to call. Trimming took 7 bases from V and 8 from J, leaving 17 bases between them. CDR3 length: 13 amino acids. Germline assignment: CDR1 LGHDT and CDR2 YNNKEL (reference sequence). The CDR3 DNA is TGTGCCAGCACCCGCCCCGGGAGCACAGAAGCTTTCTTT. Translation: CASTRPGSTEAFF.

The chain carries TRBV27 and TRBJ2-7; D perhaps matches TRBD2 (7 bases). This CDR3 contains 15 residues. CDR1 and CDR2 (germline): MNHEY, SMNVEV (reference sequence). The V and J ends lost 3 bases and 6 bases respectively, with 18 bases between them. The CDR3 region is CASSFRRGGRGEQYF. The CDR3 nucleotides read TGTGCCAGCAGTTTCCGGAGGGGGGGAAGGGGCGAGCAGTACTTC.

The rearrangement uses TRBV7-9 and TRBJ2-7, with TRBD2 matching 14 bases. The germline V gene has CDR1 SEHNR and CDR2 FQNEAQ (reference sequence). The CDR3 length is 16 residues. The ends lost 5 bases at V and 4 bases at J; junction bases unmatched: 7. The CDR3 region is CASSRGLAGGLYEQYF. CDR3 coding DNA: TGTGCCAGCAGCCGTGGACTAGCGGGGGGTTTATACGAGCAGTACTTC.

The chain combines TRBV19 with TRBJ2-2; tentatively, D is TRBD2 (6 bases). This CDR3 region has 13 residues. The ends were cut back, 11 bases at V and 7 bases at J, with 17 bases in the middle. The germline V gene has CDR1 LNHDA and CDR2 SQIVND (reference sequence). The CDR3 DNA is TGTGCCTCGGGACGATGGAGGGACGGGGAGCTGTTTTTT. Protein: CASGRWRDGELFF.